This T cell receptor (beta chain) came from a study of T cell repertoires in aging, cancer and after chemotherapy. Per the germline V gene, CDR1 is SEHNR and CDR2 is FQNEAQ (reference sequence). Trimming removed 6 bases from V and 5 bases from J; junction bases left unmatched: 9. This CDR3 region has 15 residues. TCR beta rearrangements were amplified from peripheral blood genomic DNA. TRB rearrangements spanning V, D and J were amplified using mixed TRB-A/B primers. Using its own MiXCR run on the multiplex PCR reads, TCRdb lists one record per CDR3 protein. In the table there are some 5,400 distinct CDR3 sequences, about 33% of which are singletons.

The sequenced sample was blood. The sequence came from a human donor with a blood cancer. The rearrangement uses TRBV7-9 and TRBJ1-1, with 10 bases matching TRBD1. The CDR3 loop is CASSLIRTGGTEAFF. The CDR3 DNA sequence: TGTGCCAGCAGTCTGATCCGGACAGGGGGGACTGAAGCTTTCTTT.